Each of the 4 T cell receptor beta chains below was sequenced from the same sample in a study of T cell responses to AZD1222 COVID-19 vaccine. The assay was immunoSEQ multiplex PCR, and TCRdb's table has in-frame clones only and misses some. The sample holds around 250,000 clones, 85% to 95% seen once. This material consisted of peripheral blood, taken on day 0 of AZD1222 vaccination. The receptors derive from an adult in good health.

V is TRBV5-1 and J is TRBJ1-1; D ambiguous. Germline CDR1 and CDR2: SGHRS and YFSETQ. V shed 2 bases and J shed 4 bases, with 9 bases lying between them. This CDR3 has 13 residues. CDR3 sequence: CASSFSSGTEAFF. CDR3 sequence (DNA): TGCGCCAGCAGCTTCTCGTCGGGCACTGAAGCTTTCTTT.

This clone has only one observation. The J gene is TRBJ1-5, the V gene TRBV19; 9 bases map to TRBD1. Germline CDR1 and CDR2: LNHDA and SQIVND (reference sequence). The CDR3 is 16 amino acids. Trimming took 8 bases from V and 7 from J; bases not matched to a gene: 15. CDR3 bases: TGTGCCAGTCGCAAAAGGGGACAGGGTGAGGAACAGCCCCAGCATTTT. As protein: CASRKRGQGEEQPQHF.

The gene calls are TRBV28 and TRBJ1-5, with TRBD1 identical over 12 bases. There are 19 residues in the CDR3. V lost 5 bases, J lost 4 bases, and 15 bases stayed unmatched. Germline CDR1 reads MDHEN; CDR2 reads SYDVKM. The CDR3 here is CASSPAGTGGAWGNQPQHF. The CDR3 coding sequence is TGTGCCAGCAGTCCCGCCGGGACAGGGGGCGCCTGGGGAAATCAGCCCCAGCATTTT.

The chain combines TRBV6-5 with TRBJ1-2, with 7 bases matching TRBD1. The ends lost 6 bases at V and 5 bases at J; junction bases unmatched: 9. The CDR3 length is 14 residues. CDR1 is MNHEY, CDR2 SVGAGI, per germline. The CDR3 DNA reads as TGTGCCAGCAGGGGCGTGGGACAGTCTTATGGCTACACCTTC. Amino acid sequence: CASRGVGQSYGYTF.